The T cell receptor (beta chain) described here comes from a study of CD4 and CD8 cells across lung adenocarcinoma regions. The V gene's germline CDR1 is MNHNS and CDR2 SASEGT. Deletions cut 7 bases from V and 6 bases from J, with 7 bases between. The CDR3 totals 11 residues. TCRdb processed the PCR reads anew with MiXCR; each CDR3 protein has one entry. The sample has about 11,000 distinct CDR3 sequences; about 61% are singletons. Samples came from patients with localized non-small cell lung adenocarcinoma. The TCR was taken from a male donor with lung adenocarcinoma. The CD4 and CD8 labels of this study may be unreliable. The rearrangement uses TRBV6-1 and TRBJ2-1; D unresolved. The specimen was CD8+ T cells from the margin of a lung tumor. The CDR3 nucleotides are TGTGCCAGCACCCAGCGCAATGAGCAGTTCTTC. Translating it yields CASTQRNEQFF.